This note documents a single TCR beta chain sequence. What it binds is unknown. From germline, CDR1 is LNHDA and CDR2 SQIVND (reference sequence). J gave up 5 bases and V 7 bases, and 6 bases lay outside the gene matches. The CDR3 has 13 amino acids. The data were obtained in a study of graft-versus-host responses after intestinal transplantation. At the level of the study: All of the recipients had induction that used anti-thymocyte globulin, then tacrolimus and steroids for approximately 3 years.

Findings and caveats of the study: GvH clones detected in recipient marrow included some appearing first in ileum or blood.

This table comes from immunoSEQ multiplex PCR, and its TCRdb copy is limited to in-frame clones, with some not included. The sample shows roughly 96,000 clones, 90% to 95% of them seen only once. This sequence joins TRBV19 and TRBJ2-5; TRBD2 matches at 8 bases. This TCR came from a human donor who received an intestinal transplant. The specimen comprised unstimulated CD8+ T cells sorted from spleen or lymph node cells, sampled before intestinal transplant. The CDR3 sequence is CASTAGLGETQYF. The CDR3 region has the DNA TGTGCCAGTACGGCGGGACTAGGGGAGACCCAGTACTTC.